This TCR beta chain was captured by sequencing in a study of metastatic and nonmetastatic thyroid tumors. At the level of the study: Repertoire comparison spanned blood and tumor or nodule tissue of malignant and benign thyroid patients.

Study-wide points: When malignant thyroid tumors were compared with benign nodules, TCR beta diversity was reportedly significantly higher in the malignant tumors. This held in both blood and tumor samples.

This clone was detected ten times or more. As yet, its antigen is unknown. The entire patient cohort was treatment-naive prior to thyroid surgery. The CDR3 length is 13 residues. CDR1 and CDR2 (germline): SGDLS, YYNGEE. The V end was cut by 3 bases, the J end by 3 bases, with 9 bases between. Authors' data handling: Using the CDR3 differences seen across clinicopathological groups, the authors built a distant-metastasis classifier for papillary thyroid cancer, which was meant to discriminate distant-metastatic patients. Via MiXCR, TCRdb re-called the PCR reads. These V and J calls originate from TCRdb's pipeline instead of the authors' own analysis. The sample comprises roughly 40,000 clones, roughly a sixth of which are singletons, and around 9.9% rests with the top ten.

The source of this sequence is a female donor with papillary thyroid cancer or a benign thyroid nodule (not recorded which). Some clones in this sample may be carry-over from other donors' samples. The V call is TRBV9, the J call TRBJ1-1, with a possible D match to TRBD1 (6 bases). Specimen: tumor tissue. CDR3 sequence (DNA): TGTGCCAGCAGCGCCCGACAGGACACTGAAGCTTTCTTT. It encodes CASSARQDTEAFF. The full variable domain, with the rest looked up from reference TRBV9 and TRBJ1-1, is DSGVTQTPKHLITATGQRVTLRCSPRSGDLSVYWYQQSLDQGLQFLIQYYNGEERAKGNILERFSAQQFPDLHSELNLSSLELGDSALYFCASSARQDTEAFFGQGTRLTVV.